These 32 T cell receptor beta chains came from one sample sequenced in a study of blood T cell repertoires in COVID-19. Libraries were prepared by immunoSEQ multiplex PCR; TCRdb keeps only in-frame clonotypes and omits some of them. The sample contains approximately 200,000 clones, about nine tenths of which appear only once. The sample was PBMCs or T cells enriched from blood (not recorded which). These receptors all stem from a man aged 25 to 40 in a cohort exposed to, infected with or recovered from COVID-19 (not recorded which).

The chain joins TRBV11-1 to TRBJ2-5, with 10 bases that match TRBD1. CDR3 length: 15 amino acids. The germline CDR1 and CDR2 sequences are SGHAT and FQDESV (reference sequence). V was clipped by 5 bases and J by 5 bases; unmatched bases: 8. CDR3 region: CASSGGQGPRETQYF. In DNA, the CDR3 is TGTGCCAGCAGCGGGGGACAGGGGCCGAGGGAGACCCAGTACTTC.

V usage is TRBV19 and J usage is TRBJ2-1, with TRBD2 identical over 11 bases. J lost 3 bases, V lost 5 bases, and 3 bases had no gene match. CDR1 is LNHDA and CDR2 is SQIVND in the germline V gene (reference sequence). The CDR3 totals 15 residues. The CDR3: CASSLTSGDYNEQFF. CDR3 bases: TGTGCCAGTAGTCTGACTAGCGGGGACTACAATGAGCAGTTCTTC.

This chain connects TRBV24-1 to TRBJ2-3; 7 nucleotides match TRBD1. CDR3 length: 15 amino acids. The germline gives CDR1 KGHDR, CDR2 SFDVKD. V trimming: 1 base; J trimming: 3 bases; junction bases outside the gene matches: 3. The CDR3 loop reads CATSDFRGQTDTQYF. For the CDR3, the DNA is TGTGCCACCAGTGATTTTAGGGGGCAAACAGATACGCAGTATTTT.

The V gene is TRBV28, the J gene TRBJ2-2, with D possibly being TRBD2 (6 bases). Germline CDR1 MDHEN, CDR2 SYDVKM. V was clipped by 8 bases and J by 2 bases, with 15 bases between them. This CDR3 has 15 amino acids. The CDR3 DNA follows: TGTGCCAGCGGGAGGCCCCGACTTAACACCGGGGAGCTGTTTTTT. Its translation: CASGRPRLNTGELFF.

The CDR3: CASRKTRADYGYTF. CDR3 DNA: TGTGCCAGCCGAAAAACCAGGGCGGACTATGGCTACACCTTC. This chain joins TRBV27 and TRBJ1-2; maybe TRBD1 (5 bases). In germline, CDR1 is MNHEY, CDR2 SMNVEV (reference sequence). V lost 8 bases and J 3 bases, leaving 16 bases between the germline ends. There are 14 residues in the CDR3.

This clone has a single count. The chain is built from TRBV27 and TRBJ2-1; 7 bases fit TRBD1. Germline CDR1 and CDR2: MNHEY and SMNVEV (reference sequence). The CDR3 sequence is 15 residues long. J lost 4 bases, V lost 5 bases, and 8 bases had no gene match. The CDR3 DNA sequence: TGTGCCAGCAGTGTCTCGACAGGGCTTTACAATGAGCAGTTCTTC. Encoded protein: CASSVSTGLYNEQFF.

The chain joins TRBV14 to TRBJ2-5; 8 bases map to TRBD2. The CDR3 length is 16 residues. Germline assignment: CDR1 SGHDN and CDR2 FVKESK. V shed 4 bases, J shed 5 bases, and the junction held 12 bases outside the gene matches. CDR3 residues: CASSLHPGGARETQYF. The CDR3 region has the DNA TGTGCCAGCAGCCTCCACCCGGGGGGGGCGCGGGAGACCCAGTACTTC.

V usage is TRBV5-1 and J usage is TRBJ1-3, with a tentative D call TRBD1 (6 bases). In germline, CDR1 is SGHRS, CDR2 YFSETQ. Trimming stripped 1 base from V and 4 bases from J, with 9 bases between. The CDR3 is made up of 14 amino acids. CDR3: CASSLTGHGNTIYF. The CDR3 DNA follows: TGCGCCAGCAGCTTGACAGGGCACGGAAACACCATATATTTT.

V gene TRBV9 combines with J gene TRBJ2-7, with 9 bases matching TRBD1. This CDR3 is 15 amino acids long. Germline CDR1 reads SGDLS; CDR2 reads YYNGEE. After removal of 4 bases from V and 0 bases from J, the junction contained 5 bases not matched to a gene. CDR3 in amino acids: CASSPRDRVSYEQYF. The CDR3 nucleotides are TGTGCCAGCAGCCCGAGGGACAGGGTCTCCTACGAGCAGTACTTC. Based on the CDR3 plus reference TRBV9 and TRBJ2-7, the full variable domain is DSGVTQTPKHLITATGQRVTLRCSPRSGDLSVYWYQQSLDQGLQFLIQYYNGEERAKGNILERFSAQQFPDLHSELNLSSLELGDSALYFCASSPRDRVSYEQYFGPGTRLTVT.

The chain combines TRBV20-1 with TRBJ2-3; a possible D gene is TRBD2 (6 bases). The CDR3 length is 11 residues. Trimming pared 6 bases from V and 6 bases from J, leaving 10 bases between. Germline V CDR1 and CDR2: DFQATT, SNEGSKA (reference sequence). This CDR3 reads CSAKRADTQYF. In DNA form, the CDR3 reads TGCAGTGCCAAGCGGGCCGATACGCAGTATTTT.

In nucleotides, the CDR3 is TGTGCCAGTAGTACAACTGGGATAAGCGGGAGTAGTCGGCAGTTCTTC. Its translation: CASSTTGISGSSRQFF. This sequence joins TRBV19 and TRBJ2-1, with 8 nucleotides matching TRBD2. The germline V gene has CDR1 LNHDA and CDR2 SQIVND (reference sequence). J lost 12 bases, V lost 4 bases, and 17 bases had no gene match. The CDR3 runs to 16 residues.

This rearrangement joins TRBV28 to TRBJ2-5, with TRBD2 matching 13 bases. The V gene end was trimmed by 11 bases and the J gene end by 1 base; junction bases not matched to a gene: 4. The CDR3 sequence is 14 residues long. Germline V lookup: CDR1 MDHEN, CDR2 SYDVKM. This chain's CDR3 is CAGRTSGSQETQYF. CDR3 DNA sequence: TGTGCCGGGAGGACTAGCGGGAGCCAAGAGACCCAGTACTTC.

The CDR3 nucleotides read TGTGCCAGCAGTGGGACTAGCGGGAGACGGGACAATGAGCAGTTCTTC. Translated, it gives CASSGTSGRRDNEQFF. This chain joins TRBV9 and TRBJ2-1, with TRBD2 matching over 14 bases. The CDR3 totals 16 residues. With 5 bases clipped from V and 5 bases from J, the junction kept 6 bases outside the gene matches. Looked up from germline, CDR1 is SGDLS and CDR2 is YYNGEE.

The rearrangement uses TRBV28 and TRBJ2-7; TRBD1 matches at 7 bases. Germline V gene data show CDR1 as MDHEN and CDR2 as SYDVKM. With 2 bases clipped from V and 1 base from J, the junction kept 5 bases outside the gene matches. This CDR3 comprises 15 residues. CDR3 sequence reads: CASSLDRVRSYEQYF. CDR3 sequence (DNA): TGTGCCAGCAGTTTAGACAGGGTTCGTTCCTACGAGCAGTACTTC.

This chain links TRBV4-1 with TRBJ1-2; 8 nucleotides align to TRBD1. The CDR3 is 16 residues long. CDR1 and CDR2 from the germline V gene are MGHRA and YSYEKL. With 7 bases clipped from V and 6 bases from J, the junction kept 16 bases outside the gene matches. In DNA form, the CDR3 reads TGCGCCAGCACCTCAACCCAGGGGGCGAGTGTAGATGGCTACACCTTC. It yields the protein CASTSTQGASVDGYTF.

This rearrangement joins TRBV27 to TRBJ1-6; 7 bases line up with TRBD1. Germline-derived CDR1 and CDR2 are MNHEY and SMNVEV (reference sequence). This CDR3 is 12 amino acids long. V lost 6 bases and J lost 10; bases outside the gene matches: 3. CDR3 sequence reads: CASRTGNSPLHF. CDR3 coding DNA: TGTGCCAGCAGGACAGGGAACTCACCCCTCCACTTT.

The V gene is TRBV6-1, the J gene TRBJ2-5; possibly TRBD2 for D (7 bases). Germline V gene data show CDR1 as MNHNS and CDR2 as SASEGT. The CDR3 consists of 16 residues. V was trimmed by 4 bases and J by 3 bases, leaving 18 bases between them. The CDR3 coding sequence is TGTGCCAGCAGTGCGGGGGGCCTACGCTCTAAAGAGACCCAGTACTTC. It encodes CASSAGGLRSKETQYF.

The chain couples TRBV27 to TRBJ1-5; weak D call: TRBD1 (6 bases). Trimming stripped 6 bases from V and 4 bases from J, with 16 bases between. Germline V gene data show CDR1 as MNHEY and CDR2 as SMNVEV (reference sequence). CDR3 length: 15 amino acids. The DNA of the CDR3 is TGTGCCAGCAGAAGGCTTACAGGGCCTAATCAGCCCCAGCATTTT. This gives the protein CASRRLTGPNQPQHF.

This chain joins TRBV7-8 and TRBJ1-3; TRBD1 matches 7 bases. The germline V gene encodes CDR1 SGHVS and CDR2 FQNEAQ. The V and J ends lost 4 bases and 0 bases, in that order; junction bases with no gene match: 6. CDR3 size: 16 residues. CDR3 residues: CASSSMDRISGNTIYF. The DNA of the CDR3 is TGTGCCAGCAGCTCGATGGACAGGATCTCTGGAAACACCATATATTTT. Variable domain in full (rest from reference TRBV7-8 and TRBJ1-3): GAGVSQSPRYKVAKRGQDVALRCDPISGHVSLFWYQQALGQGPEFLTYFQNEAQLDKSGLPSDRFFAERPEGSVSTLKIQRTQQEDSAVYLCASSSMDRISGNTIYFGEGSWLTVV.

V gene TRBV7-9 combines with J gene TRBJ2-7; 11 nucleotides line up with TRBD2. Germline V gives CDR1 SEHNR, CDR2 FQNEAQ (reference sequence). J lost 5 bases, V lost 4 bases, and 16 bases had no gene match. The CDR3 has 18 amino acids. CDR3 region: CASSSPRKVLAGGHEQYF. CDR3 DNA: TGTGCCAGCAGCTCTCCCCGAAAGGTTCTAGCGGGAGGTCACGAGCAGTACTTC.

The CDR3: CASSPTSGRSNEQFF. CDR3 DNA sequence: TGTGCCAGCAGCCCGACTAGCGGGAGGTCCAATGAGCAGTTCTTC. The V call is TRBV28, the J call TRBJ2-1; the match to TRBD2 covers 13 bases. V shed 6 bases, J shed 6 bases, and the junction held 5 bases outside the gene matches. The CDR3 consists of 15 residues. The germline V gene encodes CDR1 MDHEN and CDR2 SYDVKM.

This clone has just one count. J is TRBJ2-5 and V is TRBV11-2; 8 nucleotides match TRBD2. Germline loops: CDR1 SGHAT, CDR2 FQNNGV. After removal of 2 bases from V and 1 base from J, the junction contained 12 bases not matched to a gene. The CDR3 extends over 18 amino acids. The CDR3 reads CASSLLPGGLGGQETQYF. For the CDR3, the DNA is TGTGCCAGCAGCTTATTACCGGGAGGGTTAGGGGGCCAAGAGACCCAGTACTTC.

The V gene is TRBV3-1 (or the pseudogene TRBV3-2), the J gene TRBJ2-7; D is ambiguous. CDR3 length: 11 residues. V lost 5 bases, J lost 3 bases, and 5 bases lay in between. Germline V gene lookup returns CDR1 LGHDT and CDR2 YNNKEL (reference sequence). CDR3 coding DNA: TGTGCCAGCAGCGACATCTACGAGCAGTACTTC. It yields the protein CASSDIYEQYF.

This rearrangement joins TRBV27 to TRBJ1-2; the match to TRBD1 covers 7 bases. Losses at the gene ends were 3 bases for V and 7 bases for J; bases not matched to a gene: 8. CDR3 size: 14 residues. Germline CDR1 and CDR2: MNHEY and SMNVEV (reference sequence). CDR3 sequence (DNA): TGTGCCAGCAGTTTCGGGCAGGGGGTCCCTGGCTACACCTTC. It yields the protein CASSFGQGVPGYTF.

This chain connects TRBV29-1 to TRBJ2-7; a weak D match, TRBD1 (5 bases). There are 11 residues in the CDR3. Between the trimmed V and J ends, which lost 6 bases and 5 bases, there was a span of 11 bases. The V gene's germline CDR1 is SQVTM and CDR2 ANQGSEA. CDR3 nucleotides: TGCAGCGTCTTGACAGCTGACGAGCAGTACTTC. Amino acids: CSVLTADEQYF.

J is TRBJ2-1 and V is TRBV20-1; D gene ambiguous. The germline gives CDR1 DFQATT, CDR2 SNEGSKA (reference sequence). V gave up 6 bases and J gave up 7 bases, with 10 bases separating them. The CDR3 runs 11 residues. CDR3 residues: CSANLVNEQFF. CDR3 DNA sequence: TGCAGTGCAAATCTAGTGAATGAGCAGTTCTTC.

The chain links TRBV27 to TRBJ1-5; 7 bases match TRBD1. The J segment lost 2 bases and the V segment lost 7 bases, leaving 11 bases of the junction unmatched. Per the germline V gene, CDR1 is MNHEY and CDR2 is SMNVEV (reference sequence). This CDR3 is built from 16 residues. The CDR3 coding sequence is TGTGCCAGCACCTCAGGGGGGCCCCGCGGCAATCAGCCCCAGCATTTT. The encoded protein is CASTSGGPRGNQPQHF.

J is TRBJ2-5 and V is TRBV24-1; 10 bases agree with TRBD2. Trimming cost V 7 bases and J 2 bases; bases outside gene matches: 9. The germline V gene encodes CDR1 KGHDR and CDR2 SFDVKD. The CDR3 has 16 amino acids. CDR3 in DNA: TGTGCCACCAGCGGGGGAATAGCGGGAGGTCAAGAGACCCAGTACTTC. Its protein is CATSGGIAGGQETQYF.

The DNA of the CDR3 is TGTGCCAGCAGCTTAACCCGGAATCAGCCCCAGCATTTT. This translates into CASSLTRNQPQHF. This chain connects TRBV7-3 to TRBJ1-5, with D uncertain. Between the trimmed V and J ends, which lost 0 bases and 4 bases, there was a span of 4 bases. The CDR3 extends over 13 amino acids. Germline V gene sequence: CDR1 SGHTA, CDR2 FQGTGA.

This chain links TRBV2 with TRBJ2-1; D is possibly TRBD2 (7 bases). CDR3 size: 13 residues. Per germline, CDR1 SNHLY and CDR2 FYNNEI. V dropped 8 bases and J dropped 10 bases, with 18 bases sitting between them. The CDR3 spells CASLRGARQEQFF. Here the CDR3 DNA reads TGTGCCAGCTTACGGGGGGCGCGCCAGGAGCAGTTCTTC.

The chain couples TRBV19 to TRBJ2-3, with 12 bases lining up with TRBD2. Per germline, CDR1 LNHDA and CDR2 SQIVND (reference sequence). V was clipped by 5 bases and J by 4 bases; unmatched bases: 10. The length of the CDR3 is 17 residues. As DNA, the CDR3 is TGTGCCAGTAGTCTCAAACCAGGACTAGCGGGATCAGATACGCAGTATTTT. This encodes CASSLKPGLAGSDTQYF. Supplemented by reference TRBV19 and TRBJ2-3, the full variable domain reads DGGITQSPKYLFRKEGQNVTLSCEQNLNHDAMYWYRQDPGQGLRLIYYSQIVNDFQKGDIAEGYSVSREKKESFPLTVTSAQKNPTAFYLCASSLKPGLAGSDTQYFGPGTRLTVL.

V is TRBV25-1 and J is TRBJ1-3, with D uncertain. Trimming left V 3 bases short and J 0 bases short, with 9 bases between. The germline V gene has CDR1 MGHDK and CDR2 SYGVNS. The length of the CDR3 is 15 residues. The CDR3: CASSDVLSSGNTIYF. The DNA for the CDR3 is TGTGCCAGCAGTGACGTCCTTTCCTCTGGAAACACCATATATTTT. The entire variable domain, with the rest obtained from reference TRBV25-1 and TRBJ1-3, is as follows: EADIYQTPRYLVIGTGKKITLECSQTMGHDKMYWYQQDPGMELHLIHYSYGVNSTEKGDLSSESTVSRIRTEHFPLTLESARPSHTSQYLCASSDVLSSGNTIYFGEGSWLTVV.